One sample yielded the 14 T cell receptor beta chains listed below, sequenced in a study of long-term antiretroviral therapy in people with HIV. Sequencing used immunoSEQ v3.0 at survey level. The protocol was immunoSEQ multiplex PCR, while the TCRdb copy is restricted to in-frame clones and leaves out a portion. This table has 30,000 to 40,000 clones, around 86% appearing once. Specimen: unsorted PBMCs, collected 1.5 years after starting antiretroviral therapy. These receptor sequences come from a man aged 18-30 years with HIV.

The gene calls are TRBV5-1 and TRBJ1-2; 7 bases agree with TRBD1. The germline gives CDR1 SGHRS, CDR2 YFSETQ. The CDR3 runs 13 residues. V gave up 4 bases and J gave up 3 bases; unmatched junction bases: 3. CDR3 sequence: CASSVGTDYGYTF. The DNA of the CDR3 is TGCGCCAGCAGCGTCGGGACAGACTATGGCTACACCTTC.

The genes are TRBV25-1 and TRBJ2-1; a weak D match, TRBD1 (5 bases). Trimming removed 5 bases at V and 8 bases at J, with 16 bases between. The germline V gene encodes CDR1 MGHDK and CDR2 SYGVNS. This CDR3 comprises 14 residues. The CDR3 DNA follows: TGTGCCAGCAGTTCATGGCAGGGATTAGATGAGCAGTTCTTC. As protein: CASSSWQGLDEQFF.

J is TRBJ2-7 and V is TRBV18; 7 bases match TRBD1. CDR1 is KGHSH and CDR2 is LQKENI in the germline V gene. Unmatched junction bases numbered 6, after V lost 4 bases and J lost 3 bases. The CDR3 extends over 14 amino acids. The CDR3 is CASSHNRGDYEQYF. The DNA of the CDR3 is TGTGCCAGCTCACACAACAGGGGCGACTACGAGCAGTACTTC.

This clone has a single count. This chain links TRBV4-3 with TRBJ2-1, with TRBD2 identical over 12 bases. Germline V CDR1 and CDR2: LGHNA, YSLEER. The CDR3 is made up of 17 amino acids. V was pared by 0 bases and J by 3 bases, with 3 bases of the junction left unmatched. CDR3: CASSQDLTSGSYNEQFF. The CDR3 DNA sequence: TGCGCCAGCAGCCAAGATTTGACTAGCGGGAGCTACAATGAGCAGTTCTTC.

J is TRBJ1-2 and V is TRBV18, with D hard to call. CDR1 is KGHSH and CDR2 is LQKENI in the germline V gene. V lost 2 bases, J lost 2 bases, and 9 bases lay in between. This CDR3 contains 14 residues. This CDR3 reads CASSPGNRNYGYTF. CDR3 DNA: TGTGCCAGCTCACCAGGGAATCGGAACTATGGCTACACCTTC.

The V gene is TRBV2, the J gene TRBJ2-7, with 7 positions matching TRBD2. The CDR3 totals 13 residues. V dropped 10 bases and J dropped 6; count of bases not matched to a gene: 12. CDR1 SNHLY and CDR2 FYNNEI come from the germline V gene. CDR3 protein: CAISGTTYFEQYF. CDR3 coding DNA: TGTGCCATATCCGGGACTACCTATTTCGAGCAGTACTTC.

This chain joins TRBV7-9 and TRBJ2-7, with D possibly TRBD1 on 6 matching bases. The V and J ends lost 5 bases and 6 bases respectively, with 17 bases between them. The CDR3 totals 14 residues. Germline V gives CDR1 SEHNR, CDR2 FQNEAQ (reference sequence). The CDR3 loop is CASSIGQSSGEQYF. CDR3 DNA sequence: TGTGCCAGCAGCATCGGACAGTCCTCAGGCGAGCAGTACTTC.

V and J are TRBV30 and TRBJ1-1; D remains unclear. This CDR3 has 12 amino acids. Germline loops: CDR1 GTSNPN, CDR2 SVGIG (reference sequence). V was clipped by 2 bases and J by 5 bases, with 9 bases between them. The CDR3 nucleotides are TGTGCCTGGAGTCATGGCTCAACTGAAGCTTTCTTT. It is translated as CAWSHGSTEAFF.

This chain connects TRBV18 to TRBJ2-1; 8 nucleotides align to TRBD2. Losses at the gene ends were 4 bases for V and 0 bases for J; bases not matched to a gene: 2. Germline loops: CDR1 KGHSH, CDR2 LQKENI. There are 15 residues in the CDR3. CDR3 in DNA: TGTGCCAGCTCACTTAGCGGGGCCTCCTACAATGAGCAGTTCTTC. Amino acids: CASSLSGASYNEQFF.

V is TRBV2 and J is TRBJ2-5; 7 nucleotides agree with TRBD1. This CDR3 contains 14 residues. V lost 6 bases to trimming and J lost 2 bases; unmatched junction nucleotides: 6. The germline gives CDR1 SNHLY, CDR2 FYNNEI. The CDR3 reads CASRRTGGQETQYF. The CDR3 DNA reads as TGTGCCAGCAGAAGGACAGGAGGACAAGAGACCCAGTACTTC.

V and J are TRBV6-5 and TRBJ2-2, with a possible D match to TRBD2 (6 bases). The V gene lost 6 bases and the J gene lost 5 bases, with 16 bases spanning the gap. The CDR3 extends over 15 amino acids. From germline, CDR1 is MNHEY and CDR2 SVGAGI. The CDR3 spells CASRSYGRGTGELFF. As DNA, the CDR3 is TGTGCCAGCAGAAGTTACGGGAGAGGAACCGGGGAGCTGTTTTTT.

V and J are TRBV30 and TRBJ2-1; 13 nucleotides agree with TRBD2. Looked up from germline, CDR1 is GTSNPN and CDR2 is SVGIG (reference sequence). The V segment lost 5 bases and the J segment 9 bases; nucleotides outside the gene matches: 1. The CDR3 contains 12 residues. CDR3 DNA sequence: TGTGCCTGGGGACTAGCGGGAGCTGAGCAGTTCTTC. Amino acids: CAWGLAGAEQFF.

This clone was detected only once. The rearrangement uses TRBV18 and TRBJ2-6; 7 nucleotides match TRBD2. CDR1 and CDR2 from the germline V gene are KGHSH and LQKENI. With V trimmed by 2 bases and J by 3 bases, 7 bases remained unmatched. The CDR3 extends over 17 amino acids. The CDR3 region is CASSPTAGEVGANVLTF. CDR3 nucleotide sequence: TGTGCCAGCTCACCAACGGCGGGAGAGGTTGGGGCCAACGTCCTGACTTTC.

CDR3 nucleotides: TGTGCCAGCAACCCCTGGACAGGGCTGGGCTCTGGGGCCAACGTCCTGACTTTC. Amino acid sequence: CASNPWTGLGSGANVLTF. The chain uses TRBV28 and TRBJ2-6; 8 bases align to TRBD1. Germline CDR1 and CDR2: MDHEN and SYDVKM. The CDR3 has 18 residues. J gave up 0 bases and V 7 bases, and 11 bases lay outside the gene matches.